This T cell receptor beta chain was captured by sequencing in a study of response to subunit inactivated influenza vaccine. The CDR3 contains 15 residues. V gave up 0 bases and J gave up 0 bases, with 9 bases separating them. Germline CDR1 reads SGHVS; CDR2 reads FQNEAQ. MiXCR was run by TCRdb on the RT-PCR reads, yielding one entry per CDR3 protein. The sample holds some 800,000 distinct CDR3 sequences, approximately 22% seen once. The sequence derives from a man aged 45-65 years who received an inactivated influenza vaccine. The sample here was PBMCs from blood, taken around 5 days after vaccination. The chain couples TRBV7-8 to TRBJ2-7; possible D gene TRBD1, 5 bases. The CDR3 spells CASSLAYDSSYEQYF. As DNA, the CDR3 is TGTGCCAGCAGCTTAGCATATGACAGCTCCTACGAGCAGTACTTC.